This T cell receptor beta chain emerged from a study of T cells in Graves' hyperthyroidism and ophthalmopathy. In its sample, this clonotype was seen many times. The investigators amplified TCR beta CDR3 regions from RNA transcripts. HTBI primers were used for first-round RT-PCR of the TCR CDR3. TCRdb fed the multiplex PCR reads into MiXCR, producing one record per CDR3 protein. There are some 440,000 distinct CDR3 sequences in the sample; around 14% occur only once, and around 7.3% lies in the top ten. Sequenced: blood. The sequence derives from a woman between 18 and 29 years old with Graves' hyperthyroidism.

The CDR3 spells CASSLVAGTGGGEQFF. CDR3 in DNA: TGTGCCAGCAGCTTGGTCGCCGGGACAGGGGGGGGTGAGCAGTTCTTC. The chain has TRBV5-5 and TRBJ2-1; 11 bases agree with TRBD1. The CDR3 consists of 16 residues. In germline, CDR1 is SGHKS, CDR2 YYEKEE (reference sequence). Trimming at V came to 0 bases and at J to 9 bases, leaving 8 bases not matched to a gene.